Listed here are 19 T cell receptor beta chains from one sample, sequenced in a study of CXCR3-negative and CXCR3-positive naive CD8 T cells. Preparation of TRB cDNA libraries relied on 5' RACE carrying UMI labels. TCRdb re-called the 5' RACE reads and gives one entry per CDR3 protein, without DNA. This sample's clone table lists approximately 52,000 distinct CDR3 sequences. Sequences were obtained from memory CD8+ T cells from blood. The receptors here all came from a human donor in good health. Some clones in this sample may be carry-over from other donors' samples.

This chain uses TRBV29-1 with TRBJ1-1; the TCRdb D gene call, TRBD1, has no DNA to confirm it. The CDR3 consists of 14 residues. Looked up from germline, CDR1 is SQVTM and CDR2 is ANQGSEA. The CDR3 sequence: CSVEAGAPNAEAFF.

The V call is TRBV7-9, the J call TRBJ2-1; as DNA is missing, the TRBD2 call by TCRdb cannot be tested. Looked up from germline, CDR1 is SEHNR and CDR2 is FQNEAQ (reference sequence). The CDR3 loop spans 15 amino acids. The chain's CDR3 is CASSLLGLAPVEQFF. Supplemented by reference TRBV7-9 and TRBJ2-1, the full variable domain reads DTGVSQNPRHKITKRGQNVTFRCDPISEHNRLYWYRQTLGQGPEFLTYFQNEAQLEKSRLLSDRFSAERPKGSFSTLEIQRTEQGDSAMYLCASSLLGLAPVEQFFGPGTRLTVL.

Here the CDR3 reads CASSPPTGSYQETQYF. The genes are TRBV12-3 or TRBV12-4 and TRBJ2-5; TCRdb gives TRBD1 as the D gene, but with no DNA this cannot be confirmed. The length of the CDR3 is 16 residues.

V usage is TRBV14 and J usage is TRBJ2-7; TCRdb's assignment of TRBD2 cannot be checked, as there is no DNA. This CDR3 is 16 amino acids long. Germline CDR1 is SGHDN and CDR2 is FVKESK. This CDR3 is CASSPLRDAPSYEQYF.

The V and J genes are TRBV29-1 and TRBJ2-7; without DNA, the TCRdb call of TRBD1 cannot be checked. Germline V gene lookup returns CDR1 SQVTM and CDR2 ANQGSEA. The CDR3 covers 15 residues. Here the CDR3 reads CSVEDWTGDSYEQYF.

This chain links TRBV5-6 with TRBJ1-2. The CDR3 consists of 14 residues. CDR1 and CDR2 (germline): SGHDT, YYEEEE. CDR3 residues: CASSLGTAALGYTF. The full variable domain, completed using reference TRBV5-6 and TRBJ1-2, is DAGVTQSPTHLIKTRGQQVTLRCSPKSGHDTVSWYQQALGQGPQFIFQYYEEEERQRGNFPDRFSGHQFPNYSSELNVNALLLGDSALYLCASSLGTAALGYTFGSGTRLTVV.

The chain joins TRBV7-8 to TRBJ2-7. The CDR3 runs 14 residues. The germline V gene has CDR1 SGHVS and CDR2 FQNEAQ. The CDR3 spells CASSLMVSSYEQYF.

The chain employs TRBV3-1 and TRBJ2-1. The CDR3 spans 12 residues. Per the germline V gene, CDR1 is LGHDT and CDR2 is YNNKEL (reference sequence). CDR3 region: CASNGVRDEQFF.

The chain has TRBV4-2 and TRBJ2-3. Germline loops: CDR1 LGHNA, CDR2 YNFKEQ. The CDR3 totals 14 residues. This CDR3 reads CASSPIPGADTQYF.

The CDR3: CASSFETGSGDTEAFF. The chain employs TRBV5-1 and TRBJ1-1. The germline gives CDR1 SGHRS, CDR2 YFSETQ. The CDR3 consists of 16 residues.

V and J are TRBV7-9 and TRBJ2-5; the D call from TCRdb, TRBD1, cannot be confirmed without DNA. The length of the CDR3 is 15 residues. Germline V gives CDR1 SEHNR, CDR2 FQNEAQ (reference sequence). The CDR3 sequence is CASSVKTGGQETQYF.

CDR3 in amino acids: CASSAGQGGYEQYF. The rearrangement links TRBV5-1 to TRBJ2-7; with no DNA, the TCRdb D assignment of TRBD1 cannot be verified. The CDR3 is 14 amino acids. CDR1 is SGHRS, CDR2 YFSETQ, per germline. The full variable domain, with the rest looked up from reference TRBV5-1 and TRBJ2-7, is KAGVTQTPRYLIKTRGQQVTLSCSPISGHRSVSWYQQTPGQGLQFLFEYFSETQRNKGNFPGRFSGRQFSNSRSEMNVSTLELGDSALYLCASSAGQGGYEQYFGPGTRLTVT.

This clonotype is medium-sized by frequency. The chain has TRBV20-1 and TRBJ1-5; TCRdb designates TRBD1, a call that cannot be tested without DNA. CDR3 length equals 15 residues. Germline V CDR1 and CDR2: DFQATT, SNEGSKA (reference sequence). The CDR3: CSAQGQGGGNQPQHF.

This clonotype registers medium-sized (0.01 to 0.1%) by frequency. The chain carries TRBV6-1 and TRBJ2-4; TCRdb picks TRBD1, but there is no DNA to check that call. The CDR3 contains 14 residues. The germline gives CDR1 MNHNS, CDR2 SASEGT. The CDR3 sequence is CASSELGDSNIQYF.

This clonotype is deemed hyperexpanded by its frequency. The chain links TRBV14 to TRBJ2-2; TCRdb picks TRBD1, but there is no DNA to check that call. The CDR3 consists of 16 residues. Germline CDR1 SGHDN, CDR2 FVKESK. CDR3 residues: CASSQEDRGLVGELFF. Complete variable domain (other parts from reference TRBV14 and TRBJ2-2): EAGVTQFPSHSVIEKGQTVTLRCDPISGHDNLYWYRRVMGKEIKFLLHFVKESKQDESGMPNNRFLAERTGGTYSTLKVQPAELEDSGVYFCASSQEDRGLVGELFFGEGSRLTVL.

The chain combines TRBV15 with TRBJ2-1; with no DNA, the TCRdb D assignment of TRBD1 cannot be verified. Germline CDR1 and CDR2: LNHNV and YYDKDF (reference sequence). The CDR3 extends over 14 amino acids. CDR3 protein: CATSSRGPYNEQFF.

The V call is TRBV6-1, the J call TRBJ2-2. CDR1 is MNHNS, CDR2 SASEGT, per germline. CDR3 length: 15 amino acids. CDR3 region: CASLVGFGNTGELFF.

The rearrangement uses TRBV29-1 and TRBJ2-1; without DNA, the TCRdb call of TRBD1 cannot be checked. The CDR3 has 15 amino acids. Germline CDR1 SQVTM, CDR2 ANQGSEA. The CDR3 is CSVEEVPGRDNEQFF.

The genes are TRBV20-1 and TRBJ2-7; the TCRdb D gene call, TRBD1, has no DNA to confirm it. From germline, CDR1 is DFQATT and CDR2 SNEGSKA (reference sequence). This CDR3 comprises 15 residues. This chain's CDR3 is CSATGLQETSYEQYF.